This paragraph reports one T cell receptor beta chain. Germline CDR1 reads SGHDN; CDR2 reads FVKESK. V trimming: 0 bases; J trimming: 12 bases; junction bases outside the gene matches: 3. This CDR3 has 13 residues. The sample belongs to a study of blood T cell repertoires in COVID-19. At the level of the study: Both acute and convalescent COVID-19 samples were obtained from the United States, Italy and Spain. The cDNA or gDNA used as material had been derived from T cells, B-cell-depleted T cells, or PBMCs.

As handled by the study authors: Amplification from reference gene primers served as the basis for estimated nucleated cell counts. TCRdb's copy holds only in-frame clones and misses some; the assay was immunoSEQ multiplex PCR. V and J calls and clone size are copied from that table; D and trimming were computed from the DNA. Of tens of thousands of clones in the sample, about 85% are singletons; the top ten hold 5.9%. This clonotype was obtained from a woman aged 55 to 70 with acute or convalescent COVID-19. The chain is built from TRBV14 and TRBJ2-1; 9 bases line up with TRBD2. The sequenced sample consisted of peripheral blood. DNA for the CDR3: TGTGCCAGCAGCCAAGAAGCGGGAGGTATGCAGTTCTTC. Translating gives CASSQEAGGMQFF.